This entry describes one TCR beta chain. The target antigen is unknown. Clones were sequenced by immunoSEQ multiplex PCR, and TCRdb holds only the in-frame ones, with some missing. The sample has roughly 120,000 clones, around 92% seen once. CDR3 length equals 14 residues. Germline V gene data show CDR1 as MNHEY and CDR2 as SVGAGI. Trimming shortened V by 2 bases and J by 8 bases, and 15 bases separated the two germline ends. This specimen comes from a study of T cell responses to AZD1222 COVID-19 vaccine. On the study more broadly: Pooling of second doses given at about 4 or about 12 weeks was done.

Overall study results and limits: Without day 14 samples, only post-peak T cell repertoires were studied.

The gene calls are TRBV6-5 and TRBJ1-2, with a tentative D call TRBD1 (5 bases). The sample consisted of peripheral blood, taken on day 0 of AZD1222 vaccination. The receptor was isolated from an adult in good health. CDR3 DNA: TGTGCCAGCAGTTACCATCACCCAGGGAGCGGCTACACCTTC. Amino acid sequence: CASSYHHPGSGYTF.